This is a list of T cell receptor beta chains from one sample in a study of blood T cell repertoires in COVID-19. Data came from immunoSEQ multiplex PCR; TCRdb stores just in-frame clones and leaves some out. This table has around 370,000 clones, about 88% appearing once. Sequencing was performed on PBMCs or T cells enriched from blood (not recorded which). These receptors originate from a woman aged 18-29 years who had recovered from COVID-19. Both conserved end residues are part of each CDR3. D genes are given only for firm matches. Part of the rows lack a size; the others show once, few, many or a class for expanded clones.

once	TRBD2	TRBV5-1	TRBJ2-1	TGCGCCAGCAGAGCTGAGACCCCGGGGGGCAATGAGCAGTTCTTC	CASRAETPGGNEQFF
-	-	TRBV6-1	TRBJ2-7	TGTGCCAGCAGTGAAGCGTCGAGGGGGAATCAGTACTTC	CASSEASRGNQYF
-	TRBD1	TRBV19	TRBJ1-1	TGTGCCAGTAGTATTTACGACCGGGACAGGGGAACTGAAGCTTTCTTT	CASSIYDRDRGTEAFF
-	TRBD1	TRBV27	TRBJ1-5	TGTGCCACTACACAGGGACAGAGCAATCAGCCCCAGCATTTT	CATTQGQSNQPQHF
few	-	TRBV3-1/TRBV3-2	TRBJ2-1	TGTGCCAGCAGCCAAGAAGGTGGAGACTACAATGAGCAGTTCTTC	CASSQEGGDYNEQFF
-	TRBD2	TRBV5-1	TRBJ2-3	TGCGCCAGCAGCCCCTGGGGTAGCGGGGGTGCAGATACGCAGTATTTT	CASSPWGSGGADTQYF
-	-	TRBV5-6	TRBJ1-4	TGTGCCAGCAGCTTTGAAGGGGTGGAGGAAAAACTGTTTTTT	CASSFEGVEEKLFF
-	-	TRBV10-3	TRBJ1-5	TGTGCCATCAGTCGGGATAGCAATCAGCCCCAGCATTTT	CAISRDSNQPQHF
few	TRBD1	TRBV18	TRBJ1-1	TGTGCCAGCTCCACCTACGGGACAGGGGGCAGGACTGAAGCTTTCTTT	CASSTYGTGGRTEAFF
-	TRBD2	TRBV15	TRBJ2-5	TGTGCCACCAGCAGATCTCGAGCGGGGGAGTTCCAAGAGACCCAGTACTTC	CATSRSRAGEFQETQYF
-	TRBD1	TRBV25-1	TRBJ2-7	TGTGCCAGCAGTGCCGCTCAGGGGGCGCGGCACGAGCAGTACTTC	CASSAAQGARHEQYF
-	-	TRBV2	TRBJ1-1	TGTGCCGGGTTTAGCCCTGAAGCTTTCTTT	CAGFSPEAFF
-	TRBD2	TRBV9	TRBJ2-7	TGTGCCAGCAGCGTAGCTGACGGGGGGGCCTACGAGCAGTACTTC	CASSVADGGAYEQYF
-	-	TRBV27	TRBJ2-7	TGTGCCAGCAGTTTTCCGGGTGGCTACGAGCAGTACTTC	CASSFPGGYEQYF
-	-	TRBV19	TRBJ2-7	TGTGCCAGTAGTACTTATGCAGGGGCCTTCAAGAGGGAGCAGTACTTC	CASSTYAGAFKREQYF
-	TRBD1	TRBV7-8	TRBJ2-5	TGTGCCAGCAGCCAAACAACAGGGGGTGAGACCCAGTACTTC	CASSQTTGGETQYF
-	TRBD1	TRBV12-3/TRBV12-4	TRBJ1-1	TGTGCCAGCAGCCCGGACCACAGGGGTGAAGCTTTCTTT	CASSPDHRGEAFF
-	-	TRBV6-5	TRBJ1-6	TGTGCCAGCAGTTACTCGCCGGGGGGAGGGAATTCACCCCTCCACTTT	CASSYSPGGGNSPLHF
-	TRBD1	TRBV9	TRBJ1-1	TGTGCCAGCAGCGTAGGCGACAGGGTAATGAACACTGAAGCTTTCTTT	CASSVGDRVMNTEAFF
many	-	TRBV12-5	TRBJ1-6	TGTGCTAGTGCAGGGGTGAACTATCGTATCGGTCTTAATTCACCCCTCCACTTT	CASAGVNYRIGLNSPLHF
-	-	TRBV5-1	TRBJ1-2	TGCGCCAGCAGCTTGGAGTCGGGGTTGCTTGGCTACACCTTC	CASSLESGLLGYTF
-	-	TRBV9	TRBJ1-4	TGTGCCAGCAGCATACTTAGGGAGGGAAAACTGTTTTTT	CASSILREGKLFF
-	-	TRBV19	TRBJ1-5	TGTGCCAGTAGTATACGGGGGACGGGGCTTAGCAATCAGCCCCAGCATTTT	CASSIRGTGLSNQPQHF
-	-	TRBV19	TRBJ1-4	TGTGCCAGTAGTATAGGAGGGTCCTTTAATGAAAAACTGTTTTTT	CASSIGGSFNEKLFF
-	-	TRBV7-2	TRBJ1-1	TGTGCCAGCAGCTTAACTCAGGGCACAAGGACTGAAGCTTTCTTT	CASSLTQGTRTEAFF
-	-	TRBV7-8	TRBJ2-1	TGTGCCAGCAGCTCCCGGGAGAAATCATACAATGAGCAGTTCTTC	CASSSREKSYNEQFF
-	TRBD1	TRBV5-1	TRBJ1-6	TGCGCCAGCACACTAGGGGGCGATTCACCCCTCCACTTT	CASTLGGDSPLHF
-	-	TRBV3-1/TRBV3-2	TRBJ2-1	TGTGCCAGCAGCCCCTCAGTTTACAATGAGCAGTTCTTC	CASSPSVYNEQFF
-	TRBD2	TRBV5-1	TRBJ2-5	TGCGCCAGCAGCATGACTAGCGGGGGGCGGGAGACCCAGTACTTC	CASSMTSGGRETQYF
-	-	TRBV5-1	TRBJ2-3	TGCGCCAGCAGCCAGCTGGGGGCCGGCACAGATACGCAGTATTTT	CASSQLGAGTDTQYF
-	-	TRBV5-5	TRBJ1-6	TGTGCCAGCAGCTTGGACAGGGCGTATTCACCCCTCCACTTT	CASSLDRAYSPLHF
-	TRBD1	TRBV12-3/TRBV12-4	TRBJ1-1	TGTGCCAGCAGTTTTTTCGGGACAGTGGCTTTCTTT	CASSFFGTVAFF
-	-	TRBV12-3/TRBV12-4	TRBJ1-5	TGTGCCAGCAGTTACAACCGAAAGCCCCAGCATTTT	CASSYNRKPQHF
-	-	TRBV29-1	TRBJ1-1	TGCAGCGTCCTGGGGGGGACTGAAGCTTTCTTT	CSVLGGTEAFF
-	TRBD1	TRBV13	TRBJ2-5	TGTGCCAGCAGCAACCGACAGGGACAAGAGACCCAGTACTTC	CASSNRQGQETQYF
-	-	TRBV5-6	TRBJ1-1	TGTGCCAGCAGCCCTGTGAGGGGGACTGAAGCTTTCTTT	CASSPVRGTEAFF
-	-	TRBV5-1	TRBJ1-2	TGCGCCAGCAGCTTGACTACAGGGCGTATCAACTATGGCTACACCTTC	CASSLTTGRINYGYTF
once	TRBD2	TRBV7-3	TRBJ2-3	TGTGCCAGCGGGGCGGGGGGCCCAGATACGCAGTATTTT	CASGAGGPDTQYF
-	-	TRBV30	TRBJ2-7	TGTGCCTGGAGTCTGACAGGTGTCTCCTACGAGCAGTACTTC	CAWSLTGVSYEQYF
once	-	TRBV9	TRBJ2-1	TGTGCCAGCAGCGTAGCGCGGGCTCCCTACAATGAGCAGTTCTTC	CASSVARAPYNEQFF
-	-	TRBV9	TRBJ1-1	TGTGCCAGCAGCGCCTCTACAGGGAACACTGAAGCTTTCTTT	CASSASTGNTEAFF
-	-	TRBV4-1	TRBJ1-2	TGCGCCAGCAGCCCCAACGACGGGGTCGTCTATGGCTACACCTTC	CASSPNDGVVYGYTF
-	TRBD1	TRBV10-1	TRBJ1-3	TGCGCCAGCAGTGAGAGGACAGGGGGCACTGGAAACACCATATATTTT	CASSERTGGTGNTIYF
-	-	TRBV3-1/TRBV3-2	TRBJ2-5	TGTGCCAGCAGCCAAGATAGGGCGGTCAGGGCGAGGGAGACCCAGTACTTC	CASSQDRAVRARETQYF
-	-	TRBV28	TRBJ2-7	TGTGCCAGCAGTGCGCCCCCCAGGGCGGCCTACGAGCAGTACTTC	CASSAPPRAAYEQYF
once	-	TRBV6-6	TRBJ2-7	TGTGCCAGCAGTCACGACAGGGAGCAGTACTTC	CASSHDREQYF
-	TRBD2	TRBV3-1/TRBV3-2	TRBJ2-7	TGTGCCAGCAGCCAAGAACGTAATATGGGCGGGGGGTCCTACGAGCAGTACTTC	CASSQERNMGGGSYEQYF
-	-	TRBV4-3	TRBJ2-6	TGCGCCAGCAGCCAAGATGCAGGGATCTACTCTGGGGCCAACGTCCTGACTTTC	CASSQDAGIYSGANVLTF
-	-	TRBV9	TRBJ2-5	TGTGCCAGCAGCGTAACAGAAGGACAGCCCCGACCCCCGGAGACCCAGTACTTC	CASSVTEGQPRPPETQYF
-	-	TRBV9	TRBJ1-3	TGTGCCAGCAGCCCCCGGCAGGCCGGAAACACCATATATTTT	CASSPRQAGNTIYF
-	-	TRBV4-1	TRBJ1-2	TGCGCCAGCAGCCAATCCGCGGGGGAAGCCTTCTATGGCTACACCTTC	CASSQSAGEAFYGYTF
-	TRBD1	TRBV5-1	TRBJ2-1	TGCGCCAGCAGAACCGGACAGGGGGCCTACAATGAGCAGTTCTTC	CASRTGQGAYNEQFF
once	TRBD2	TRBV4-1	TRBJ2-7	TGCGCCAGCAGCCAGACTAGCGGGTCCTACGAGCAGTACTTC	CASSQTSGSYEQYF
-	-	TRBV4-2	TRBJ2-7	TGTGCCAGCAGCCAAGTGGCGGGGGCCACCCTCTACGAGCAGTACTTC	CASSQVAGATLYEQYF
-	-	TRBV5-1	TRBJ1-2	TGCGCCAGCAGCTTCAACTACAGGGCGAACTATGGCTACACCTTC	CASSFNYRANYGYTF
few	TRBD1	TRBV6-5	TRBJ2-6	TGTGCCAGCAGCGACAGGGATTCTGGGGCCAACGTCCTGACTTTC	CASSDRDSGANVLTF
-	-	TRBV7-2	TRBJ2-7	TGTGCCAGCAGCTTAAAAGCAGGGGACTACGAGCAGTACTTC	CASSLKAGDYEQYF